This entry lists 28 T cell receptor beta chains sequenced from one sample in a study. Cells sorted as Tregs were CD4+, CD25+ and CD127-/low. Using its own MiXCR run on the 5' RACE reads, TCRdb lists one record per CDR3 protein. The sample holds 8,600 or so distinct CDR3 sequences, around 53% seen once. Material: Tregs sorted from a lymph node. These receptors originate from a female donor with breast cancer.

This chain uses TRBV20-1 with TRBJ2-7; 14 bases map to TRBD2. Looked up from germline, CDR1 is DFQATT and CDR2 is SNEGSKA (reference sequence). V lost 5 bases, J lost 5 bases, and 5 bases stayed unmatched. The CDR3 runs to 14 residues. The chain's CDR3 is CSALTSGRADEQYF. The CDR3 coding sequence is TGCAGTGCTTTGACTAGCGGGAGGGCCGACGAGCAGTACTTC.

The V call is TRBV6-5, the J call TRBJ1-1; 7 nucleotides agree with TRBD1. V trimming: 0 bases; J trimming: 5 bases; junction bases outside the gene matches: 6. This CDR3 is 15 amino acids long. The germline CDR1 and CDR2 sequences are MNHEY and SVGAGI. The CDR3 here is CASSYSSNRGTEAFF. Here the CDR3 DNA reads TGTGCCAGCAGTTACTCGAGTAACAGGGGAACTGAAGCTTTCTTT.

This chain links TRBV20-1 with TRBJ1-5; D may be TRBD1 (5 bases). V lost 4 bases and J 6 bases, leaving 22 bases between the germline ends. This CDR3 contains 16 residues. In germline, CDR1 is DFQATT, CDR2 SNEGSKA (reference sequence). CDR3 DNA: TGCAGTGCTATACCCCGTGGGGCGGTACCTAGTCAGCCCCAGCATTTT. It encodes CSAIPRGAVPSQPQHF.

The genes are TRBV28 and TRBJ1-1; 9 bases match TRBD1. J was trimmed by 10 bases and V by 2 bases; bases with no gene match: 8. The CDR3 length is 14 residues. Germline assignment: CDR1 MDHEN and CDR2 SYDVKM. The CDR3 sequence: CASSLEQGAQTAFF. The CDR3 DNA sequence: TGTGCCAGCAGTTTAGAACAGGGGGCACAGACAGCTTTCTTT.

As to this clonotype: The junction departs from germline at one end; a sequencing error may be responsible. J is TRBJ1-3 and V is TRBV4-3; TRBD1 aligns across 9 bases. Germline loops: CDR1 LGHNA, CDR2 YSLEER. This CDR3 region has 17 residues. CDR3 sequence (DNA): TGCGCCGGCAGCCAAGATTTGGGACAGGGAGGAGTGGACACCATATATTTT. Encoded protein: CAGSQDLGQGGVDTIYF.

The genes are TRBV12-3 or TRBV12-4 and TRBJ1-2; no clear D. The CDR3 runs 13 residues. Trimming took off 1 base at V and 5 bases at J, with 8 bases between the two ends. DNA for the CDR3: TGTGCCAGCAGTTTAGGGAGGATGTATGGCTACACCTTC. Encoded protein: CASSLGRMYGYTF.

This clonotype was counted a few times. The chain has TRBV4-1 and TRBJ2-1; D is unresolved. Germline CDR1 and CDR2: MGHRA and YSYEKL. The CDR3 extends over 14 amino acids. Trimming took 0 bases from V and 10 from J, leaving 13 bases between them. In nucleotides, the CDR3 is TGCGCCAGCAGCCAAGAAGGTACAGTAAGGGAGCAGTTCTTC. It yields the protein CASSQEGTVREQFF.

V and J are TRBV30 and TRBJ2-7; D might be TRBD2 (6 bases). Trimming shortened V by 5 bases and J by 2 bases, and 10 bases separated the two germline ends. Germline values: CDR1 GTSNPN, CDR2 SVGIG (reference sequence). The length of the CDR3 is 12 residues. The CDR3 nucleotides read TGTGCCTGGTCTAGCGTCCCCTACGAGCAGTACTTC. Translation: CAWSSVPYEQYF.

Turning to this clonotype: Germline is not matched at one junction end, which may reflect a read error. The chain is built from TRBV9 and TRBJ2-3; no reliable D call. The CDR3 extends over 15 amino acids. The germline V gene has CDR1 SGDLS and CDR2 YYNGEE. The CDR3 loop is CASSAHPATADTQYF. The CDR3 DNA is TGTGCCAGCAGCGCCCACCCCGCGACCGCAGATACTCAGTATTTT.

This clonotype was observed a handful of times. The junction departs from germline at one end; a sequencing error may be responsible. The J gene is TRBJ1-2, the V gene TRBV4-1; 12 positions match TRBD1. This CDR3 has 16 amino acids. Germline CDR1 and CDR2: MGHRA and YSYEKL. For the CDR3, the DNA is TGCGCCAGCGGCCAAGATGGGACAGGGGGCGTCGGTGGCTACACCTTC. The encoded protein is CASGQDGTGGVGGYTF.

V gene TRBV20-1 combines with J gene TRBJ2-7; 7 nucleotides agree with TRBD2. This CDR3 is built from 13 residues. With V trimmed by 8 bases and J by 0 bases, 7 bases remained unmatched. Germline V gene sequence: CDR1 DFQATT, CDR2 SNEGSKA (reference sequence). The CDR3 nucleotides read TGCAGTCCCACCCCGGGAGGCTCCTACGAGCAGTACTTC. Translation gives CSPTPGGSYEQYF.

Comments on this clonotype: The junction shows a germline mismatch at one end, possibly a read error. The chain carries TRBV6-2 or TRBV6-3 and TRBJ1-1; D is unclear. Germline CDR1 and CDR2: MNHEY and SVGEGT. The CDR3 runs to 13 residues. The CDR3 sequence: CASSYKQVTEAFF. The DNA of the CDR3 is TGTGCTAGCAGTTACAAACAAGTCACTGAAGCTTTCTTT.

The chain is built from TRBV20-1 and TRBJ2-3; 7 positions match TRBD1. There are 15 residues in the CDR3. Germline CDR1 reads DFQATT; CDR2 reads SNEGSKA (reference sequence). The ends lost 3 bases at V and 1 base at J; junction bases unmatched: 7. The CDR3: CSASDNRGGTDTQYF. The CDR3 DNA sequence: TGCAGTGCTAGTGATAACAGGGGTGGCACAGATACGCAGTATTTT.

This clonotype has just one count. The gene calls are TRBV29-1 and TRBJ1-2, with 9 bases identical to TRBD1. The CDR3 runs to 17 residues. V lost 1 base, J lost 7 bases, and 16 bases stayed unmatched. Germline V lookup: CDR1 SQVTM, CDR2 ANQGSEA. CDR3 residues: CSVEAQDPDRGEGGYTF. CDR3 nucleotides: TGCAGCGTTGAAGCCCAGGACCCGGACAGGGGTGAGGGTGGCTACACCTTC. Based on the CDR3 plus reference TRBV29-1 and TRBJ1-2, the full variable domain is SAVISQKPSRDICQRGTSLTIQCQVDSQVTMMFWYRQQPGQSLTLIATANQGSEATYESGFVIDKFPISRPNLTFSTLTVSNMSPEDSSIYLCSVEAQDPDRGEGGYTFGSGTRLTVV.

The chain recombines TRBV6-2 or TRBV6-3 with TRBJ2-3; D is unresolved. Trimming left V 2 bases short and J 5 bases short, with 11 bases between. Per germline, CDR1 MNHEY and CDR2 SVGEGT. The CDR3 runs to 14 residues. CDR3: CASSYAIVRDTQYF. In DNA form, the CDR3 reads TGTGCCAGCAGTTACGCAATAGTTAGAGATACGCAGTATTTT.

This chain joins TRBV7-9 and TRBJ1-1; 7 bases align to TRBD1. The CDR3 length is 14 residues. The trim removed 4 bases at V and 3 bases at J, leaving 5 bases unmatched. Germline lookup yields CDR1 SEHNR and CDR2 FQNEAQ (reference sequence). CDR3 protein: CASSSRQGDTEAFF. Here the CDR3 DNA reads TGTGCCAGCAGCTCCCGACAGGGAGACACTGAAGCTTTCTTT.

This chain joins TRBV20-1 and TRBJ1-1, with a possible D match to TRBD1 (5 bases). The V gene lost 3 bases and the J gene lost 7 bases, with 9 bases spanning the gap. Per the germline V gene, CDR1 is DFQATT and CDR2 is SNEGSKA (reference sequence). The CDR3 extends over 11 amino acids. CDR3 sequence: CSASGAGEAFF. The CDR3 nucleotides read TGCAGTGCTAGCGGGGCCGGTGAAGCTTTCTTT.

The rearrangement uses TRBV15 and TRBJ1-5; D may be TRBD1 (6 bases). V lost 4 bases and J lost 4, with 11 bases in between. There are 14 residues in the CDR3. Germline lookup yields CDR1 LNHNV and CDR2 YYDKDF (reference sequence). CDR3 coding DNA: TGTGCCACCAGCAAAGACAGGATAAATCAGCCCCAGCATTTT. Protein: CATSKDRINQPQHF.

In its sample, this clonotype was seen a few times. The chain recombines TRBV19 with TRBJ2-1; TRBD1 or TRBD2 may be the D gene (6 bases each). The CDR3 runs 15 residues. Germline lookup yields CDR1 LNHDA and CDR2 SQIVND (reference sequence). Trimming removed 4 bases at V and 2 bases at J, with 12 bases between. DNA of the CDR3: TGTGCCAGTAGTAACGGGGGCCTTCCCTACAATGAGCAGTTCTTC. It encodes CASSNGGLPYNEQFF.

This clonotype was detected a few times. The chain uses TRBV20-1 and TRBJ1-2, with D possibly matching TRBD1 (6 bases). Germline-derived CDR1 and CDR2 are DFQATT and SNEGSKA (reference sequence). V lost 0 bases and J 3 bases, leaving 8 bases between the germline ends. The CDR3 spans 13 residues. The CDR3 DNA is TGCAGTGCTAGAGATCGGGGGCACTATGGCTACACCTTC. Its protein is CSARDRGHYGYTF.

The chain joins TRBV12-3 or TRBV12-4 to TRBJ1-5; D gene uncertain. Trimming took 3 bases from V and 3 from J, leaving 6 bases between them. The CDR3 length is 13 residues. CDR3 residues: CASSFQNNQPQHF. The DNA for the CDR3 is TGTGCCAGCAGTTTCCAGAACAATCAGCCCCAGCATTTT.

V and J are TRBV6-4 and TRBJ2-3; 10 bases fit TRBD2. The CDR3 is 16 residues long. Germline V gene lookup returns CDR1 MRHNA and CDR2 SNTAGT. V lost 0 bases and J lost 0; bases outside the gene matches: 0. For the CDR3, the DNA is TGTGCCAGCAGTGACTCGACTAGCGGGAGCACAGATACGCAGTATTTT. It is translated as CASSDSTSGSTDTQYF.

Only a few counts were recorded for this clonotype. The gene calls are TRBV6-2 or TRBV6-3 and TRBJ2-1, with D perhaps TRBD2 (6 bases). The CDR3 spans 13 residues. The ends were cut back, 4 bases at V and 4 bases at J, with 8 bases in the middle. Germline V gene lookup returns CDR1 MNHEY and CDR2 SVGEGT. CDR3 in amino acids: CASSWREYNEQFF. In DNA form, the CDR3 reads TGTGCCAGCAGTTGGAGGGAGTACAATGAGCAGTTCTTC.

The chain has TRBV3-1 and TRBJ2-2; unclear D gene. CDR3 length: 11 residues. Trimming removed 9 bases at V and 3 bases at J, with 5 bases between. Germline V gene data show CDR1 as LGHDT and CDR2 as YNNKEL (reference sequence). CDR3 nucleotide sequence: TGTGCCAGTGGCGACACCGGGGAGCTGTTTTTT. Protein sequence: CASGDTGELFF.

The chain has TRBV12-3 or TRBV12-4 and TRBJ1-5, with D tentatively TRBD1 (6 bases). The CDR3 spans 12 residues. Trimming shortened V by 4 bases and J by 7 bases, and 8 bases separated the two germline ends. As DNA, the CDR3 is TGTGCCAGCAGTTGGGGGGGCCAGCCCCAGCATTTT. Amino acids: CASSWGGQPQHF.

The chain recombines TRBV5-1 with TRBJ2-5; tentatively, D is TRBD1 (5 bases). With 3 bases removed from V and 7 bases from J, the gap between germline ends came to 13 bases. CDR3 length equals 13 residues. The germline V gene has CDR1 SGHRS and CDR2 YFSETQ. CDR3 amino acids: CASSSQVVGTQYF. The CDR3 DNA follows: TGCGCCAGCAGCTCACAGGTAGTCGGGACCCAGTACTTC.

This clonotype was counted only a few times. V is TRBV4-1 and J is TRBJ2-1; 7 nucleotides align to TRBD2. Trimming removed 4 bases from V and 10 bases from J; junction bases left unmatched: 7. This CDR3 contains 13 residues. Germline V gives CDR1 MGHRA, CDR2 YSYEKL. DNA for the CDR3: TGCGCCAGCAGCCTCGGACTAGTCGTGGAGCAGTTCTTC. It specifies CASSLGLVVEQFF.

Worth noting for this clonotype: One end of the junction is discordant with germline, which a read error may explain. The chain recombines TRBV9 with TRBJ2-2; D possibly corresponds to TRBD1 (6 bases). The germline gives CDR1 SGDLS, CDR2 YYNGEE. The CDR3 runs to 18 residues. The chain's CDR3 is CANSVAPRGVANTGELFF. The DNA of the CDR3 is TGTGCCAACAGCGTAGCCCCCAGGGGAGTCGCGAACACCGGGGAGCTGTTTTTT.